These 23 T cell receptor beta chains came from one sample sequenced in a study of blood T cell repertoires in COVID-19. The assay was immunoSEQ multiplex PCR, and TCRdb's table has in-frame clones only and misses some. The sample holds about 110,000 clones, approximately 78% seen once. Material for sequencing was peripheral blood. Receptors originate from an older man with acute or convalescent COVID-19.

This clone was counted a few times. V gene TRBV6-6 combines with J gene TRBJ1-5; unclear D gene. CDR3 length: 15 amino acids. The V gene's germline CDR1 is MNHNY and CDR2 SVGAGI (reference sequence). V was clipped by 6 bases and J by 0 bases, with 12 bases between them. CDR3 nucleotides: TGTGCCAGCAGCCCGACTGGAAATAGCAATCAGCCCCAGCATTTT. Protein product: CASSPTGNSNQPQHF.

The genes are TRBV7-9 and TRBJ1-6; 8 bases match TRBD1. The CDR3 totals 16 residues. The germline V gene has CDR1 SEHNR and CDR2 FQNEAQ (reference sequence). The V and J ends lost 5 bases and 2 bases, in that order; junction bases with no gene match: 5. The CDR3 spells CASSKDRAAYNSPLHF. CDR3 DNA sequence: TGTGCCAGCAGCAAGGACAGGGCCGCCTATAATTCACCCCTCCACTTT.

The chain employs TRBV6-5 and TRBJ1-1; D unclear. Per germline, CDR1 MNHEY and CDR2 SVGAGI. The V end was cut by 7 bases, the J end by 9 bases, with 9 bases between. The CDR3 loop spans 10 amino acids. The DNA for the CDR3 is TGTGCCAGCACAGGAGGGCAAGCTTTCTTT. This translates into CASTGGQAFF.

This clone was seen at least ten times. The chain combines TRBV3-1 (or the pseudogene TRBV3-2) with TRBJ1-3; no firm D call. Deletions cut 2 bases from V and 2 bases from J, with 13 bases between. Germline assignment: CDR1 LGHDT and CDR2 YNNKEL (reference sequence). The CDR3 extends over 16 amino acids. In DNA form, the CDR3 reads TGTGCCAGCAGCCAATCTTTTAGGCAGGCTGGAAACACCATATATTTT. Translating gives CASSQSFRQAGNTIYF.

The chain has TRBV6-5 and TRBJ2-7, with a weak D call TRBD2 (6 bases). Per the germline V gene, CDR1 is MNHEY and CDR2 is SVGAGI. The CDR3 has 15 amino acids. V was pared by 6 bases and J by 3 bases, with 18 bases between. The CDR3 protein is CASRRLWGDGYEQYF. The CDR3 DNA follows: TGTGCCAGCAGGCGACTTTGGGGGGACGGCTACGAGCAGTACTTC.

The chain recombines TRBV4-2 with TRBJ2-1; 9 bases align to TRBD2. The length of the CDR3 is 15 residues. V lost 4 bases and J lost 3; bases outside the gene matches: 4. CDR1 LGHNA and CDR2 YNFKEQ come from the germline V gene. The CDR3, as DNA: TGTGCCAGCAGCCCCCTAGCGGGGAGCTACAATGAGCAGTTCTTC. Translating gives CASSPLAGSYNEQFF.

This CDR3 is CASSPENLTGGGYTF. The CDR3 DNA reads TGTGCCAGCAGCCCAGAGAACCTGACAGGGGGTGGCTACACCTTC. The rearrangement links TRBV11-3 to TRBJ1-2, with 9 bases identical to TRBD1. The ends lost 5 bases at V and 7 bases at J; junction bases unmatched: 11. The CDR3 runs 15 residues. CDR1 is SGHNT, CDR2 YENEEA, per germline.

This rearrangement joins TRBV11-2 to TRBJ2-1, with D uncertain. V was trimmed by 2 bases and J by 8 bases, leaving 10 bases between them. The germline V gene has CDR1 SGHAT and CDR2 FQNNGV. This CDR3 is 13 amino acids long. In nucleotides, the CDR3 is TGTGCCAGCAGCTTAATTCTTGGGCATGAGCAGTTCTTC. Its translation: CASSLILGHEQFF. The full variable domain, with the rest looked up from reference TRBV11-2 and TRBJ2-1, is EAGVAQSPRYKIIEKRQSVAFWCNPISGHATLYWYQQILGQGPKLLIQFQNNGVVDDSQLPKDRFSAERLKGVDSTLKIQPAKLEDSAVYLCASSLILGHEQFFGPGTRLTVL.

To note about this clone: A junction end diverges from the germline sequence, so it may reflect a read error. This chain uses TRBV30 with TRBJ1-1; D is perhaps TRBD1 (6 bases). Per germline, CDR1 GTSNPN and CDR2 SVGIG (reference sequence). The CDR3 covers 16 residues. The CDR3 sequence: CAWTSGGGSTYTVAFF. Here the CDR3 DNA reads TGTGCCTGGACCTCCGGGGGGGGCAGTACCTACACTGTAGCTTTCTTT.

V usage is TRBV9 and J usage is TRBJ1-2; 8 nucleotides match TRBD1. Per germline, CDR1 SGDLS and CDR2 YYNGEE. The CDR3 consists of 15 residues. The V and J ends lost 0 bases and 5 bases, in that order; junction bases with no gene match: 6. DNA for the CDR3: TGTGCCAGCAGCGTAGACGACAGGGGCCAATATGGCTACACCTTC. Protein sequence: CASSVDDRGQYGYTF.

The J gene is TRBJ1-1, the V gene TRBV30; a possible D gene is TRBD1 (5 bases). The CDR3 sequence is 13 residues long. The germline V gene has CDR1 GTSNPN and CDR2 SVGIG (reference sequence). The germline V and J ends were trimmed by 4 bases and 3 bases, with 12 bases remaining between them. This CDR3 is CAWIGRVDTEAFF. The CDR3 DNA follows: TGTGCCTGGATCGGCAGGGTGGACACTGAAGCTTTCTTT.

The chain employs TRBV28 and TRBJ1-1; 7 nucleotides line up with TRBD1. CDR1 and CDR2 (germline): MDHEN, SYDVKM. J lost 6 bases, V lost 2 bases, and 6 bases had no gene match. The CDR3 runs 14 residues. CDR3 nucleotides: TGTGCCAGCAGTTTAGGGAACAGGGGCTCTGAAGCTTTCTTT. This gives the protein CASSLGNRGSEAFF.

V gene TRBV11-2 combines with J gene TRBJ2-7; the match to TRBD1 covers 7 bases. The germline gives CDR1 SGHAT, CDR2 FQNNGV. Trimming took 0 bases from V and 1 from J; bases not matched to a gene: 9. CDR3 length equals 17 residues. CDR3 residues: CASSLDIQGSFSYEQYF. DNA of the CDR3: TGTGCCAGCAGCTTAGATATACAGGGGTCCTTTTCCTACGAGCAGTACTTC.

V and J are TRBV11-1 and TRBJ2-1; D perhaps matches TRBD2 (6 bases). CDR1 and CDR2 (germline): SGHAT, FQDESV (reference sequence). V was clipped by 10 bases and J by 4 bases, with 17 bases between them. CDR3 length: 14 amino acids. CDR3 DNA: TGTGCCACCGGGGGAGAGGGTGATTACAATGAGCAGTTCTTC. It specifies CATGGEGDYNEQFF.

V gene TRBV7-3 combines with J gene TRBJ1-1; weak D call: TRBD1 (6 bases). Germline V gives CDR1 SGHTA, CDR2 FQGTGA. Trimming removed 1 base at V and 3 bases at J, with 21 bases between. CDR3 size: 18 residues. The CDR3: CASSLKWVFGQTYTEAFF. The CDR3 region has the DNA TGTGCCAGCAGCTTAAAATGGGTCTTCGGACAGACTTACACTGAAGCTTTCTTT.

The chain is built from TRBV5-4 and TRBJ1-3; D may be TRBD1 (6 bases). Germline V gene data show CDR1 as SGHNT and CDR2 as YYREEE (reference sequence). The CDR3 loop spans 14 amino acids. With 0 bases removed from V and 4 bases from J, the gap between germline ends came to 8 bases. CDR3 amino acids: CASSLGQEGNTIYF. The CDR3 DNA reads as TGTGCCAGCAGCTTGGGACAGGAGGGAAACACCATATATTTT.

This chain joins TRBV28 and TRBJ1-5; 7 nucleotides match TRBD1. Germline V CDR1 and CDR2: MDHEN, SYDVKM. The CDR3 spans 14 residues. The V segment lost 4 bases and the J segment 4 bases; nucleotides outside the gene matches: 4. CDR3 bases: TGTGCCAGCAGTTCCTACAGGGGAAATCAGCCCCAGCATTTT. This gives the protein CASSSYRGNQPQHF.

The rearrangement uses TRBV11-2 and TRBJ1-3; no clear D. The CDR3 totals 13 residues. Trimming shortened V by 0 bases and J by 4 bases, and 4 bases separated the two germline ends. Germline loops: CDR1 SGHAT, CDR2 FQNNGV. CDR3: CASSLEAGNTIYF. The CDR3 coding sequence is TGTGCCAGCAGCTTAGAAGCAGGAAACACCATATATTTT.

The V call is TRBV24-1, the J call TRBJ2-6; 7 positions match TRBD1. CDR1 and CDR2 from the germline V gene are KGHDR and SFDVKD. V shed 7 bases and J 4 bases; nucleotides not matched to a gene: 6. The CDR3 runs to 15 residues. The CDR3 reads CATRGTGAGANVLTF. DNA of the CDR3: TGTGCCACCAGGGGAACAGGGGCCGGGGCCAACGTCCTGACTTTC.

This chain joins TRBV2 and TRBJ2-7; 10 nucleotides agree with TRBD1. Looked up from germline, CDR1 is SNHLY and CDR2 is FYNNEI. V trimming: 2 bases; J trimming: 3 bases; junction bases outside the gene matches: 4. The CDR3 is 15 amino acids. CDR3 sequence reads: CASSEFGTGDYEQYF. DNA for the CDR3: TGTGCCAGCAGTGAATTCGGGACAGGGGACTACGAGCAGTACTTC.

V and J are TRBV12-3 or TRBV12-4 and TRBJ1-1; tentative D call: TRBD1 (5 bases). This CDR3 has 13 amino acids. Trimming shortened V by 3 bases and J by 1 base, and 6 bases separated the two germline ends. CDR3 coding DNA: TGTGCCAGCAGTTTTACAGGGAACACTGAAGCTTTCTTT. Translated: CASSFTGNTEAFF.

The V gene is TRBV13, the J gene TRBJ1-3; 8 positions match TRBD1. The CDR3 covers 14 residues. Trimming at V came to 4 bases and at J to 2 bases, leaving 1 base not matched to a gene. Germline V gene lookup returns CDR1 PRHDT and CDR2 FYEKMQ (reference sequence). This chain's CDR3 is CASSSQGAGNTIYF. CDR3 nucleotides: TGTGCCAGCAGCTCACAGGGGGCTGGAAACACCATATATTTT.

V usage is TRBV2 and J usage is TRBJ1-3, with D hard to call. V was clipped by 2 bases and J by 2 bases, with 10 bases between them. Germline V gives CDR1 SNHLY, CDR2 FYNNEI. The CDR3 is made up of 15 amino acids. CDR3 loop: CASSESWTTGNTIYF. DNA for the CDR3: TGTGCCAGCAGTGAATCCTGGACTACTGGAAACACCATATATTTT.